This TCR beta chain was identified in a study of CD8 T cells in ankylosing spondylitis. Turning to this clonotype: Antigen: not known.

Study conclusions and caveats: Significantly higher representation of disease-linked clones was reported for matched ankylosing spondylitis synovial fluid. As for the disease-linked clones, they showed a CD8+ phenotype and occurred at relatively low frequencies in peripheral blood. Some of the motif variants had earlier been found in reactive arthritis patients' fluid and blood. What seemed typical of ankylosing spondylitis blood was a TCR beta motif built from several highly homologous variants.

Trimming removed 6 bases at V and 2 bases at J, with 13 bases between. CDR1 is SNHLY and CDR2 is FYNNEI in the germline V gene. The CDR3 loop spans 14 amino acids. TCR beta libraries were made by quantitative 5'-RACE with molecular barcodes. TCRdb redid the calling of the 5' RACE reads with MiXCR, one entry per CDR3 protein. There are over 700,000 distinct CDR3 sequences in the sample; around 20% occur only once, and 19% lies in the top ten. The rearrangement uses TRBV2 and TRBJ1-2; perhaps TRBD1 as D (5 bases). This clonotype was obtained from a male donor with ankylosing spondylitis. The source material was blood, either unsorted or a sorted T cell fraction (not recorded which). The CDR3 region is CASRRRDGNYGYTF. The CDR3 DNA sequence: TGTGCCAGCAGGAGGCGGGACGGGAACTATGGCTACACCTTC. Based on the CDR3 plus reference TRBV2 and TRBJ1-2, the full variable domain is EPEVTQTPSHQVTQMGQEVILRCVPISNHLYFYWYRQILGQKVEFLVSFYNNEISEKSEIFDDQFSVERPDGSNFTLKIRSTKLEDSAMYFCASRRRDGNYGYTFGSGTRLTVV.